Reported below is one TCR beta chain. The source of the sample is a study of blood T cell repertoires in COVID-19. Study information: T cells, B-cell-depleted T cells, or PBMCs supplied cDNA or gDNA.

Method: immunoSEQ multiplex PCR; TCRdb's copy keeps in-frame clones and lacks some. The sample holds some 350,000 clones; about 83% are singletons and the top ten take 2.5% to 3.5%. Sequences were obtained from peripheral blood. This sequence originates from a man younger than 45 with active or convalescent COVID-19.

CDR3 amino acids: CASSFPGTSGLGELFF. The DNA for the CDR3 is TGTGCCAGCAGTTTCCCCGGGACTAGCGGTCTTGGGGAGCTGTTTTTT. The V gene is TRBV28, the J gene TRBJ2-2; TRBD2 matches 11 bases. This CDR3 comprises 16 residues. Germline CDR1 MDHEN, CDR2 SYDVKM. V was pared by 3 bases and J by 8 bases, with 8 bases of the junction left unmatched.